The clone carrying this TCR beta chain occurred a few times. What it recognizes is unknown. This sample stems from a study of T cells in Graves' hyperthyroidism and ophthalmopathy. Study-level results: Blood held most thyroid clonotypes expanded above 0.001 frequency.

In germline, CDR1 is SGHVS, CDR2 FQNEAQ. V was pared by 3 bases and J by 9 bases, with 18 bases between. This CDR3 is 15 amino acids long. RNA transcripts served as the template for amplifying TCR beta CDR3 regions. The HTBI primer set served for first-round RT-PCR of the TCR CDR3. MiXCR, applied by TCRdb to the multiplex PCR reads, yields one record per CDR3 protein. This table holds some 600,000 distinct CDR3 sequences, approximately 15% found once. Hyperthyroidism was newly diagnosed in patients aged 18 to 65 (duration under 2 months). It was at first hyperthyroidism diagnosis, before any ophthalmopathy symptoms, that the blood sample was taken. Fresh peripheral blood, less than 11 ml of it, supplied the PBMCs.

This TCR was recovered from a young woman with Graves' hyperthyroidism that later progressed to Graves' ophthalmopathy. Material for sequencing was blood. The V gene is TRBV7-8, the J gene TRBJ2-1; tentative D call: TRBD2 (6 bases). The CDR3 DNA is TGTGCCAGCAGCTTGGACTCTGGGGGACTTTTTGAGCAGTTCTTC. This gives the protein CASSLDSGGLFEQFF.